The entry below describes one T cell receptor (beta chain). Its matching antigen is unknown. It was second doses at about 4 or about 12 weeks that were pooled. The method was immunoSEQ multiplex PCR; TCRdb's version includes in-frame clones alone and lacks a portion of them. This table holds more than 120,000 clones, 89% found once. This entry is derived from a study of T cell responses to AZD1222 COVID-19 vaccine. Study results and caveats: Researchers report vaccine-associated CD4 TCRs spanning spike, with dominance at 160-218 and 743-854. Among the donors, most were white British and more were female, and clonal diversity was possibly underestimated.

Looked up from germline, CDR1 is SQVTM and CDR2 is ANQGSEA. This CDR3 has 12 residues. V lost 4 bases to trimming and J lost 5 bases; unmatched junction nucleotides: 3. This sample comprised peripheral blood, obtained 28 days after the second AZD1222 dose. This receptor was obtained from an adult who received the AZD1222 COVID-19 vaccine. The rearrangement links TRBV29-1 to TRBJ1-1; 8 bases are shared with TRBD1. The DNA for the CDR3 is TGCAGCGTTGCACAGGGGGGGACTGAAGCTTTCTTT. As protein: CSVAQGGTEAFF. Based on the CDR3 plus reference TRBV29-1 and TRBJ1-1, the full variable domain is SAVISQKPSRDICQRGTSLTIQCQVDSQVTMMFWYRQQPGQSLTLIATANQGSEATYESGFVIDKFPISRPNLTFSTLTVSNMSPEDSSIYLCSVAQGGTEAFFGQGTRLTVV.